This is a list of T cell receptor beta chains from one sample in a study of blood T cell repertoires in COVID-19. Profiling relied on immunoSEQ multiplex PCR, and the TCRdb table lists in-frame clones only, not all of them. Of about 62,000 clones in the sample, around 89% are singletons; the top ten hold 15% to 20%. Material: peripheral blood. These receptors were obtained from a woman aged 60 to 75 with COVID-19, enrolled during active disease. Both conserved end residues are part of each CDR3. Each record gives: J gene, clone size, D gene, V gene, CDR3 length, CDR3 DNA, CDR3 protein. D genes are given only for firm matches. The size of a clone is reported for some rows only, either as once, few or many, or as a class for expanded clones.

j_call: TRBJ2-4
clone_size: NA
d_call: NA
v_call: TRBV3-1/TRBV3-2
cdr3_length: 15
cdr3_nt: TGTGCCAGCAGCCAAATCGGGGGAGGTAAAAACATTCAGTACTTC
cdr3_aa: CASSQIGGGKNIQYF

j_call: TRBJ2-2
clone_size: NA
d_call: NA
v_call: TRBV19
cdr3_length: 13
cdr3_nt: TGTGCCAGTAGTATATTCAGGATGGGGGAGCTGTTTTTT
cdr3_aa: CASSIFRMGELFF

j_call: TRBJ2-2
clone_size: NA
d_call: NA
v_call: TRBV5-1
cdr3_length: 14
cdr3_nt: TGCGCCAGCAGCTTGTTACTAGCCGCCGGGGAGCTGTTTTTT
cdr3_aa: CASSLLLAAGELFF

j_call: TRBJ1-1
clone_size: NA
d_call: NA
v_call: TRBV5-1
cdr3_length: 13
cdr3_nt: TGCGCCAGCAGCTTGGGCGGACAGCAAGAAGCTTTCTTT
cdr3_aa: CASSLGGQQEAFF

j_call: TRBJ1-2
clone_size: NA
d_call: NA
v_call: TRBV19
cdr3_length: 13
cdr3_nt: TGTGCCAGTAGTATGAACAGGGACTATGGCTACACCTTC
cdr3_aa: CASSMNRDYGYTF

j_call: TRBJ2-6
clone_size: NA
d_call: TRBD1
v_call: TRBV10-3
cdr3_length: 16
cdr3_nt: TGTGCCATGCGCACAGGGGTCTCCTCTGGGGCCAACGTCCTGACTTTC
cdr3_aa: CAMRTGVSSGANVLTF

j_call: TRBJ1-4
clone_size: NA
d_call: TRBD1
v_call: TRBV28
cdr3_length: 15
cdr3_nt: TGTGCCAGCAGTTTTAGGGCAGGGGGCCCTGAAAAACTGTTTTTT
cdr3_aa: CASSFRAGGPEKLFF

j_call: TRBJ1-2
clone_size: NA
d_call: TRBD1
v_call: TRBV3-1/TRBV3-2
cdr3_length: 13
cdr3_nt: TGTGCCAGCAGCCTCTTGACAGGGGCCGGCTACACCTTC
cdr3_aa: CASSLLTGAGYTF

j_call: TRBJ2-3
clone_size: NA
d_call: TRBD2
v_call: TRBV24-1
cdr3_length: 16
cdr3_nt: TGTGCCACCAGTGATCCTAGCGGGGAGAGCACAGATACGCAGTATTTT
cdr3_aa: CATSDPSGESTDTQYF

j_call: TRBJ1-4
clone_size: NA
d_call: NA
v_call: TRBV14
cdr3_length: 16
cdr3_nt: TGTGCCAGCAGCCAAGATCCGCACAGGGTGGGTGAAAAACTGTTTTTT
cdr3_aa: CASSQDPHRVGEKLFF

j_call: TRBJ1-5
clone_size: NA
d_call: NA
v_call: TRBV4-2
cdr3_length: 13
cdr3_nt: TGTGCCAGCAGCCAAGACAGGAATCAGCCCCAGCATTTT
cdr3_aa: CASSQDRNQPQHF

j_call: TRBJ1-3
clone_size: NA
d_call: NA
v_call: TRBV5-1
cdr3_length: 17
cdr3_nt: TGCGCCAGCAGCTTGGCCAGCGGGGGAGTTGCCGGAAACACCATATATTTT
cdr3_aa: CASSLASGGVAGNTIYF

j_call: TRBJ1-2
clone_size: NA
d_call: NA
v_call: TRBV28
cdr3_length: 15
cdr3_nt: TGTGCCAGCAGCCCCCACCGGGCAGGGGCCTATGGCTACACCTTC
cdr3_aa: CASSPHRAGAYGYTF

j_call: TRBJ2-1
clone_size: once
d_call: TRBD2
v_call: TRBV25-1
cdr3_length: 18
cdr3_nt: TGTGCCAGCAGTGATCCGCCAAAACTAGCGGGAGGCATAAATGAGCAGTTCTTC
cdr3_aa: CASSDPPKLAGGINEQFF

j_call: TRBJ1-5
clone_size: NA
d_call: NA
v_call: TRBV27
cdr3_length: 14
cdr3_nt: TGTGCCAGCAGTTTCCCGCCGAGTAATCAGCCCCAGCATTTT
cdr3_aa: CASSFPPSNQPQHF

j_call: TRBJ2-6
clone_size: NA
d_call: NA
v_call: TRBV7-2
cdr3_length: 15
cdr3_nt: TGTGCCAGCAGCTTATTTCTCTCTGGGGCCAACGTCCTGACTTTC
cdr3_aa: CASSLFLSGANVLTF

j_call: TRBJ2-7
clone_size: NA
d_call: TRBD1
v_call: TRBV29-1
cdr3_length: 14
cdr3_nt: TGCAGCGTGGAACGGACAGGCAGCTCCTACGAGCAGTACTTC
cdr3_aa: CSVERTGSSYEQYF

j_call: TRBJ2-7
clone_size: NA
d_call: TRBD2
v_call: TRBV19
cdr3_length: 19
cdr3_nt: TGTGCCAGTAGTTTAAAGGGACTAGCGGGTGATGGGATGTCCTACGAGCAGTACTTC
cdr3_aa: CASSLKGLAGDGMSYEQYF

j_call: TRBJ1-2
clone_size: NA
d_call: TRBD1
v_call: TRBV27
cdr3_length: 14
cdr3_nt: TGTGCCAGCAGCCCCTTGGACAGGGTACATGGCTACACCTTC
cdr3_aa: CASSPLDRVHGYTF

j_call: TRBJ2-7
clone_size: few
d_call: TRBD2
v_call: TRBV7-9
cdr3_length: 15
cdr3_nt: TGTGCCAGCAGCCTAACTAGCGGATCGTCCTACGAGCAGTACTTC
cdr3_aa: CASSLTSGSSYEQYF

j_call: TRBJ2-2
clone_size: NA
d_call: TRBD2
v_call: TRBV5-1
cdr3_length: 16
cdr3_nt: TGCGCCAGCAGCTTGGTAGGCCTAGCGGACACCGGGGAGCTGTTTTTT
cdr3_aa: CASSLVGLADTGELFF

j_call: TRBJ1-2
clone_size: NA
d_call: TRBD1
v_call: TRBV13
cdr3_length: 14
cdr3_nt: TGTGCCAGCAGATCGACAGGGGATATCTATGGCTACACCTTC
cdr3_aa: CASRSTGDIYGYTF